The 14 T cell receptor beta chains reported below all come from one sample, sequenced in a study of blood T cells in healthy people across ages. A J-beta primer mix and a sample-barcoded 5' primer were used in a second PCR of about 7 to 12 cycles. TCRdb re-derived calls from the 5' RACE reads in MiXCR, one entry per CDR3 protein. Here the sample spans 1.5 million to 2 million distinct CDR3 sequences, around 40% being singletons. Sequencing was carried out using blood. The receptors derive from a human donor in good health.

This clonotype occurred a few times. The rearrangement uses TRBV6-5 and TRBJ2-1; D is tentatively TRBD1 or TRBD2 (5 bases each). Germline CDR1 is MNHEY and CDR2 is SVGAGI. With 0 bases removed from V and 6 bases from J, the gap between germline ends came to 12 bases. This CDR3 spans 15 amino acids. CDR3 residues: CASSYSGLRGNEQFF. CDR3 nucleotide sequence: TGTGCCAGCAGTTACTCGGGGCTTCGGGGCAATGAGCAGTTCTTC.

J is TRBJ1-1 and V is TRBV3-1, with 7 bases matching TRBD1. This CDR3 is 16 amino acids long. Trimming took 5 bases from V and 4 from J; bases not matched to a gene: 13. In germline, CDR1 is LGHDT, CDR2 YNNKEL (reference sequence). CDR3 region: CASSSQSRGFGTEAFF. In DNA form, the CDR3 reads TGTGCCAGCAGCTCCCAGTCCAGGGGGTTTGGCACTGAAGCTTTCTTT. Full variable domain (remainder filled in from reference TRBV3-1 and TRBJ1-1): DTAVSQTPKYLVTQMGNDKSIKCEQNLGHDTMYWYKQDSKKFLKIMFSYNNKELIINETVPNRFSPKSPDKAHLNLHINSLELGDSAVYFCASSSQSRGFGTEAFFGQGTRLTVV.

The chain joins TRBV6-2 or TRBV6-3 to TRBJ2-1, with 8 nucleotides matching TRBD1. Germline V gene sequence: CDR1 MNHEY, CDR2 SVGEGT. CDR3 length equals 13 residues. Germline trimming cut 6 bases from V and 7 bases from J; bases unmatched to any gene: 5. The DNA for the CDR3 is TGTGCCAGCAGCCAACGACAGGGGAATGAGCAGTTCTTC. This gives the protein CASSQRQGNEQFF.

This clonotype was recorded once. The J gene is TRBJ2-1, the V gene TRBV20-1, with D unresolved. CDR1 is DFQATT, CDR2 SNEGSKA, per germline (reference sequence). The length of the CDR3 is 15 residues. Trimming took off 3 bases at V and 1 base at J, with 13 bases between the two ends. Written as DNA, the CDR3 is TGCAGTGCTAGGGGTGTCTCGTGGTCCTACAATGAGCAGTTCTTC. Translation: CSARGVSWSYNEQFF.

This chain uses TRBV6-4 with TRBJ2-3; TRBD1 or TRBD2 may be the D gene (5 bases each). The CDR3 extends over 16 amino acids. Trimming removed 0 bases at V and 4 bases at J, with 14 bases between. Germline V gene lookup returns CDR1 MRHNA and CDR2 SNTAGT. CDR3 DNA: TGTGCCAGCAGTGACTCGGCAGGGAGTAAGCCAGATACGCAGTATTTT. It yields the protein CASSDSAGSKPDTQYF.

This clonotype was seen more than once but under ten times. CDR3 in DNA: TGTGCCAGCAGCGTAGGGTTCAATCAGCCCCAGCATTTT. Its translation: CASSVGFNQPQHF. The chain recombines TRBV9 with TRBJ1-5, with D unresolved. Germline V gene data show CDR1 as SGDLS and CDR2 as YYNGEE. V lost 0 bases to trimming and J lost 3 bases, with 4 bases between them. CDR3 length equals 13 residues.

The chain uses TRBV20-1 and TRBJ2-1, with D uncertain. The CDR3 is 16 residues long. Germline V gene data show CDR1 as DFQATT and CDR2 as SNEGSKA (reference sequence). The V gene lost 2 bases and the J gene lost 0 bases, with 14 bases spanning the gap. CDR3 region: CSARRARPGSYNEQFF. CDR3 sequence (DNA): TGCAGTGCTAGACGGGCCAGGCCGGGCTCCTACAATGAGCAGTTCTTC.

This clonotype has only a few counts. This chain uses TRBV7-2 with TRBJ1-5; possible D gene TRBD1, 5 bases. Deletions cut 2 bases from V and 3 bases from J, with 14 bases between. The CDR3 is 16 amino acids. Germline CDR1 reads SGHTA; CDR2 reads FQGNSA. CDR3 DNA: TGTGCCAGCAGCTTATATGATGGGACCTACAATCAGCCCCAGCATTTT. Residues: CASSLYDGTYNQPQHF. Looking up the rest from reference TRBV7-2 and TRBJ1-5 gives the full variable domain: GAGVSQSPSNKVTEKGKDVELRCDPISGHTALYWYRQSLGQGLEFLIYFQGNSAPDKSGLPSDRFSAERTGGSVSTLTIQRTQQEDSAVYLCASSLYDGTYNQPQHFGDGTRLSIL.

The CDR3 reads CASSQVGMGVGEKLFF. DNA of the CDR3: TGCGCCAGCAGCCAAGTTGGGATGGGGGTCGGGGAAAAACTGTTTTTT. This sequence joins TRBV4-1 and TRBJ1-4; a weak D match, TRBD1 (5 bases). The CDR3 consists of 16 residues. V was trimmed by 1 base and J by 8 bases, leaving 17 bases between them. Germline CDR1 is MGHRA and CDR2 is YSYEKL.

On this clonotype: A far larger clone differs by one base, so this is likely a read error. The genes are TRBV28 and TRBJ1-1, with unresolved D. Trimming took 3 bases from V and 5 from J, leaving 4 bases between them. The CDR3 totals 11 residues. CDR1 and CDR2 (germline): MDHEN, SYDVKM. The CDR3 DNA reads TGTGCCAGCAGTTTTAGGACTGAAGCTTTCTTT. The encoded protein is CASSFRTEAFF.

The CDR3 DNA is TGCAGTGCTACCCTCTATAGCGGTAGCTCCTACAATGAGCAGTTCTTC. This codes for CSATLYSGSSYNEQFF. The chain has TRBV20-1 and TRBJ2-1; maybe TRBD2 (6 bases). The CDR3 is 16 amino acids. The V gene lost 4 bases and the J gene lost 0 bases, with 16 bases spanning the gap. The germline V gene has CDR1 DFQATT and CDR2 SNEGSKA (reference sequence).

The J gene is TRBJ1-4, the V gene TRBV4-2; D not certain. CDR1 LGHNA and CDR2 YNFKEQ come from the germline V gene. The CDR3 extends over 13 amino acids. The ends were cut back, 2 bases at V and 10 bases at J, with 11 bases in the middle. The CDR3 sequence: CASSQTADGKLFF. CDR3 DNA: TGTGCCAGCAGCCAAACGGCGGACGGAAAACTGTTTTTT.

CDR3 sequence (DNA): TGTGCCAGCTCCGGGAGCTCTGGAAACACCATATATTTT. Translation: CASSGSSGNTIYF. V is TRBV18 and J is TRBJ1-3; no reliable D call. The CDR3 has 13 amino acids. V was pared by 6 bases and J by 0 bases, with 6 bases between. The germline V gene has CDR1 KGHSH and CDR2 LQKENI.

The V call is TRBV6-5, the J call TRBJ1-6; D is unresolved. The V gene's germline CDR1 is MNHEY and CDR2 SVGAGI. Trimming removed 7 bases at V and 10 bases at J, with 20 bases between. The CDR3 totals 15 residues. The CDR3 loop is CASTSKQGFGSPLHF. DNA for the CDR3: TGTGCCAGCACCTCGAAACAAGGGTTCGGATCACCCCTCCACTTT.